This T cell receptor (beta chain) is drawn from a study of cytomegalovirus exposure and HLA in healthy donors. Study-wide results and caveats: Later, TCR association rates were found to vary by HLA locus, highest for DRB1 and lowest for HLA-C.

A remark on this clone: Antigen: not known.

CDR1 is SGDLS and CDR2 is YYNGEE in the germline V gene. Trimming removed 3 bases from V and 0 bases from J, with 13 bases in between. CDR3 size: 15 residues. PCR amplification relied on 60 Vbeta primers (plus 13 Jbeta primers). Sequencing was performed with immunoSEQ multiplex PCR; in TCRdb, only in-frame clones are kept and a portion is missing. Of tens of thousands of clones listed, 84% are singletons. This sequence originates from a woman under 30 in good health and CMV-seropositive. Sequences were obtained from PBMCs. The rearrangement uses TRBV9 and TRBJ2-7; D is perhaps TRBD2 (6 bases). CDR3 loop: CASSATGVPSYEQYF. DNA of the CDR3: TGTGCCAGCAGCGCGACGGGGGTACCCTCCTACGAGCAGTACTTC. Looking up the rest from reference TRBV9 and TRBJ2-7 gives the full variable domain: DSGVTQTPKHLITATGQRVTLRCSPRSGDLSVYWYQQSLDQGLQFLIQYYNGEERAKGNILERFSAQQFPDLHSELNLSSLELGDSALYFCASSATGVPSYEQYFGPGTRLTVT.